The 23 T cell receptor beta chains below come from one sample, sequenced in a study of OX40 agonist ivuxolimab in advanced cancers. Produced via immunoSEQ multiplex PCR; TCRdb's table is partial and in-frame only. This repertoire shows roughly 83,000 clones, roughly 83% found once; its top ten account for under 8%. The material sequenced was CD4+ or CD8+ T cells sorted from blood, taken in a trial of the OX40 agonist ivuxolimab. The source is an adult with an advanced solid tumor such as melanoma, head and neck, liver or kidney cancer.

This rearrangement joins TRBV19 to TRBJ1-2, with unresolved D. Germline V gene sequence: CDR1 LNHDA, CDR2 SQIVND (reference sequence). Trimming took 3 bases from V and 7 from J, leaving 9 bases between them. This CDR3 spans 12 amino acids. As DNA, the CDR3 is TGTGCCAGTAGTATTACCTCCTTTGGCTACACCTTC. It translates to CASSITSFGYTF.

CDR3 sequence (DNA): TGCGCCAGCAGCTTACATCCAGGGGCCCCCCAGGCTTTCTTT. It encodes CASSLHPGAPQAFF. The chain employs TRBV5-1 and TRBJ1-1; possible D gene TRBD1, 6 bases. The CDR3 length is 14 residues. CDR1 is SGHRS and CDR2 is YFSETQ in the germline V gene. The V end lost 2 bases, the J end lost 11 bases, and 19 bases lay between the germline ends.

This clone was observed a handful of times. The V gene is TRBV6-5, the J gene TRBJ1-1, with D perhaps TRBD1 (5 bases). Trimming took off 5 bases at V and 5 bases at J, with 15 bases between the two ends. The CDR3 consists of 14 residues. Germline lookup yields CDR1 MNHEY and CDR2 SVGAGI. The CDR3 bases are TGTGCCAGCAGTCAAGGGTTTAGGGGAACTGAAGCTTTCTTT. It is translated as CASSQGFRGTEAFF.

The rearrangement joins TRBV11-3 to TRBJ2-1, with D unresolved. This CDR3 is 13 amino acids long. The germline V and J ends were trimmed by 0 bases and 11 bases, with 11 bases remaining between them. Germline V lookup: CDR1 SGHNT, CDR2 YENEEA. The DNA of the CDR3 is TGTGCCAGCAGCTTAGATCTGGCTTCTCAGCAGTTCTTC. This encodes CASSLDLASQQFF. Together with reference TRBV11-3 and TRBJ2-1, the CDR3 gives the full variable domain: EAGVVQSPRYKIIEKKQPVAFWCNPISGHNTLYWYLQNLGQGPELLIRYENEEAVDDSQLPKDRFSAERLKGVDSTLKIQPAELGDSAVYLCASSLDLASQQFFGPGTRLTVL.

The V and J genes are TRBV10-3 and TRBJ2-2, with 11 bases lining up with TRBD1. V shed 10 bases and J 5 bases; nucleotides not matched to a gene: 9. In germline, CDR1 is ENHRY, CDR2 SYGVKD. The CDR3 runs 15 residues. The CDR3 bases are TGTGCCACCGAAGGACAGGGGGCGGAAACCGGGGAGCTGTTTTTT. Protein sequence: CATEGQGAETGELFF.

This chain connects TRBV6-6 to TRBJ1-2; TRBD1 is a possible D gene (5 bases). The CDR3 consists of 15 residues. Germline V lookup: CDR1 MNHNY, CDR2 SVGAGI (reference sequence). With 6 bases removed from V and 6 bases from J, the gap between germline ends came to 20 bases. The DNA of the CDR3 is TGTGCCAGCAGGGACATCGGGGGAACTAAAGATGGCTACACCTTC. Translated, it gives CASRDIGGTKDGYTF.

V usage is TRBV7-8 and J usage is TRBJ1-1; D not resolved. Trimming pared 1 base from V and 0 bases from J, leaving 6 bases between. The CDR3 extends over 14 amino acids. Germline V gene lookup returns CDR1 SGHVS and CDR2 FQNEAQ. The CDR3 sequence: CASSLVLMNTEAFF. In nucleotides, the CDR3 is TGTGCCAGCAGCTTAGTGCTAATGAACACTGAAGCTTTCTTT.

The genes are TRBV4-1 and TRBJ1-2; TRBD1 is a possible D gene (5 bases). Trimming took off 4 bases at V and 1 base at J, with 7 bases between the two ends. The CDR3 totals 13 residues. Germline V gives CDR1 MGHRA, CDR2 YSYEKL. The CDR3 bases are TGCGCCAGCAGCCGGGGCCTTAACTATGGCTACACCTTC. As protein: CASSRGLNYGYTF.

This clone has only one observation. The CDR3 is CASSSTGTTYEQYF. Here the CDR3 DNA reads TGCGCCAGCAGCTCCACAGGGACTACCTACGAGCAGTACTTC. This rearrangement joins TRBV5-1 to TRBJ2-7, with a tentative D call TRBD2 (7 bases). CDR3 length: 14 residues. Between the trimmed V and J ends, which lost 3 bases and 2 bases, there was a span of 12 bases. The germline V gene has CDR1 SGHRS and CDR2 YFSETQ.

The chain has TRBV9 and TRBJ2-5, with 9 bases fitting TRBD2. The CDR3 length is 13 residues. V trimming: 6 bases; J trimming: 5 bases; junction bases outside the gene matches: 5. Per the germline V gene, CDR1 is SGDLS and CDR2 is YYNGEE. CDR3 in amino acids: CASKREELETQYF. CDR3 DNA: TGTGCCAGCAAGCGGGAGGAGCTGGAGACCCAGTACTTC.

The chain carries TRBV15 and TRBJ1-2; D gene uncertain. The CDR3 consists of 16 residues. CDR1 and CDR2 (germline): LNHNV, YYDKDF (reference sequence). V gave up 3 bases and J gave up 0 bases, with 14 bases separating them. The CDR3 coding sequence is TGTGCCACCAGCAGCGCCGTGAACGGCCCTAACTATGGCTACACCTTC. It codes for CATSSAVNGPNYGYTF.

The chain carries TRBV6-5 and TRBJ2-1, with 8 bases matching TRBD2. CDR3 length: 14 amino acids. Trimming cost V 2 bases and J 6 bases; bases outside gene matches: 3. Germline lookup yields CDR1 MNHEY and CDR2 SVGAGI. CDR3 coding DNA: TGTGCCAGCAGTTACGGCGGGGGGATCAATGAGCAGTTCTTC. It is translated as CASSYGGGINEQFF.

V is TRBV11-3 and J is TRBJ1-6; 9 bases fit TRBD1. CDR1 SGHNT and CDR2 YENEEA come from the germline V gene. The V segment lost 2 bases and the J segment 2 bases; nucleotides outside the gene matches: 1. This CDR3 comprises 16 residues. CDR3 in DNA: TGTGCCAGCAGCTTAACAGGGGGCCCCTATAATTCACCCCTCCACTTT. Amino acid sequence: CASSLTGGPYNSPLHF.

This rearrangement joins TRBV6-4 to TRBJ2-1; the match to TRBD2 covers 7 bases. The CDR3 runs to 15 residues. Germline loops: CDR1 MRHNA, CDR2 SNTAGT. V lost 5 bases, J lost 9 bases, and 13 bases stayed unmatched. DNA of the CDR3: TGTGCCAGCAGTAAAACGGGAGGACCCCCCGCTGAGCAGTTCTTC. As protein: CASSKTGGPPAEQFF.

CDR3 in DNA: TGTGCCAGCACAGTTAATAATTCACCCCTCCACTTT. Translated: CASTVNNSPLHF. The chain couples TRBV7-2 to TRBJ1-6; no clear D gene. The CDR3 contains 12 residues. CDR1 and CDR2 from the germline V gene are SGHTA and FQGNSA. Between the trimmed V and J ends, which lost 7 bases and 5 bases, there was a span of 6 bases.

DNA of the CDR3: TGTGCCAGTAGATTAAGCGGGGTGCGCACAGATACGCAGTATTTT. Translated: CASRLSGVRTDTQYF. The chain uses TRBV19 and TRBJ2-3, with TRBD2 matching over 7 bases. The CDR3 spans 15 residues. Germline lookup yields CDR1 LNHDA and CDR2 SQIVND (reference sequence). Trimming removed 6 bases from V and 1 base from J; junction bases left unmatched: 7.

Notes on this clone: At one end, the junction sequence differs from germline, possibly due to a read error. V usage is TRBV30 and J usage is TRBJ1-4; no firm D call. The CDR3 covers 12 residues. CDR1 and CDR2 (germline): GTSNPN, SVGIG (reference sequence). The CDR3 bases are TGTGCCCGGAGACGGCTTAATGAAAAACTGTTTTTT. This encodes CARRRLNEKLFF.

The genes are TRBV6-5 and TRBJ2-1; 7 bases are shared with TRBD2. The CDR3 runs 16 residues. Germline V gene lookup returns CDR1 MNHEY and CDR2 SVGAGI. V shed 2 bases, J shed 7 bases, and the junction held 11 bases outside the gene matches. The CDR3 DNA reads as TGTGCCAGCAGTTACAACTCGCGGGGGTCCAGGAATGAGCAGTTCTTC. Translation: CASSYNSRGSRNEQFF.

The chain employs TRBV18 and TRBJ1-2; D unresolved. The CDR3 runs 14 residues. Between the trimmed V and J ends, which lost 2 bases and 2 bases, there was a span of 9 bases. Germline V gene lookup returns CDR1 KGHSH and CDR2 LQKENI. The CDR3 sequence is CASSPSGYNYGYTF. In nucleotides, the CDR3 is TGTGCCAGCTCACCAAGCGGATACAACTATGGCTACACCTTC.

The chain combines TRBV6-6 with TRBJ2-5; TRBD2 is a possible D gene (6 bases). Germline CDR1 reads MNHNY; CDR2 reads SVGAGI (reference sequence). V was trimmed by 0 bases and J by 6 bases, leaving 14 bases between them. The CDR3 consists of 15 residues. The CDR3 here is CASSYSLEGQQTQYF. The CDR3 DNA is TGTGCCAGCAGTTACTCGTTGGAGGGTCAACAGACCCAGTACTTC.

The J gene is TRBJ1-1, the V gene TRBV18; 9 nucleotides align to TRBD1. This CDR3 is 16 amino acids long. V was pared by 6 bases and J by 3 bases, with 11 bases of the junction left unmatched. CDR1 KGHSH and CDR2 LQKENI come from the germline V gene. For the CDR3, the DNA is TGTGCCAGCTCCCTCCTGGGACAGGGTTTTGACACTGAAGCTTTCTTT. This sequence encodes CASSLLGQGFDTEAFF.

V gene TRBV10-3 combines with J gene TRBJ2-7; 10 bases fit TRBD2. The CDR3 has 16 amino acids. The V gene's germline CDR1 is ENHRY and CDR2 SYGVKD. V trimming: 1 base; J trimming: 5 bases; junction bases outside the gene matches: 8. CDR3 amino acids: CAISELWASGSHEQYF. CDR3 DNA: TGTGCCATCAGTGAGTTATGGGCTAGCGGGAGCCACGAGCAGTACTTC.

The genes are TRBV29-1 and TRBJ1-1; no firm D call. Trimming pared 3 bases from V and 0 bases from J, leaving 8 bases between. This CDR3 region has 13 residues. Per germline, CDR1 SQVTM and CDR2 ANQGSEA. The CDR3 reads CSVERDMNTEAFF. The CDR3 DNA is TGCAGCGTTGAGAGAGATATGAACACTGAAGCTTTCTTT.